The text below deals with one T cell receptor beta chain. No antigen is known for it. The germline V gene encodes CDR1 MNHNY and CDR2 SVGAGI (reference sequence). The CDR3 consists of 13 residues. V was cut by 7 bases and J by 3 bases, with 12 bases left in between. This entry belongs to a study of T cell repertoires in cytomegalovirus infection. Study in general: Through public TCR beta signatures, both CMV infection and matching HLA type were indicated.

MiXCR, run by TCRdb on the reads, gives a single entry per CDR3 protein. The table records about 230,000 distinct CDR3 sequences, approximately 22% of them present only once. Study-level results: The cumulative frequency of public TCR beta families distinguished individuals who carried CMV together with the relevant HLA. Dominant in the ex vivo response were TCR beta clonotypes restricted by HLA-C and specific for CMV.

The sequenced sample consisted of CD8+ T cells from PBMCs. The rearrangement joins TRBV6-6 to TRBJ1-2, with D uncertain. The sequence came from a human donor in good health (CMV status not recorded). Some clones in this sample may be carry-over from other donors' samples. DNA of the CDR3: TGTGCCAGCACTCCCGACGGCTACTATGGCTACACCTTC. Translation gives CASTPDGYYGYTF.